The clone carrying this TCR beta chain was observed a handful of times. As yet, its antigen is unknown. The data derive from a study of T-cell memory formation after mild COVID-19. Study details: In these data, TCR clusters were largely donor specific.

Constant-segment primers served in 5'RACE that generated TCR alpha and TCR beta cDNA libraries bearing sample barcodes and UMIs. TCRdb fed the 5' RACE reads into MiXCR, producing one record per CDR3 protein. The sample has hundreds of thousands of distinct CDR3 sequences, 12% to 15% seen once; the top ten hold 22%. Study-level points and caveats: That cross-reactive memory joined was suggested by some responding clones appearing in pre-infection memory. In second-wave clones peaking day 37, SARS-CoV-2 specificity remained unconfirmed.

The CDR3 is 13 amino acids. V trimming: 7 bases; J trimming: 5 bases; junction bases outside the gene matches: 8. Germline V CDR1 and CDR2: SQVTM, ANQGSEA. The rearrangement uses TRBV29-1 and TRBJ1-1, with 9 nucleotides matching TRBD1. The clonotype comes from a man between 18 and 29 years old who had mild COVID-19 (a few samples of this study predate the infection). Cell type and time point are not known. Sequenced material: PBMCs or a T cell subset sorted from them (not recorded which). The CDR3 reads CSGHGTGWTEAFF. The CDR3 DNA is TGCAGCGGGCACGGGACAGGGTGGACTGAAGCTTTCTTT.